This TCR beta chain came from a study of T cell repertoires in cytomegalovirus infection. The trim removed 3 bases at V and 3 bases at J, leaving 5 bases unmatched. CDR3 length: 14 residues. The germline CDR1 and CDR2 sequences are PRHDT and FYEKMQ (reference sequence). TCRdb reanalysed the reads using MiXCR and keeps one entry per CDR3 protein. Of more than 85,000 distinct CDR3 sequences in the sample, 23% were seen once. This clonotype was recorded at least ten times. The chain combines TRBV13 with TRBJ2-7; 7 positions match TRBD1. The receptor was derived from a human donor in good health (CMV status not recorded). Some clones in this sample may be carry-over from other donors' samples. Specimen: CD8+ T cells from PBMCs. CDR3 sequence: CASSLGQGVYEQYF. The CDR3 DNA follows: TGTGCCAGCAGCTTGGGGCAGGGGGTCTACGAGCAGTACTTC.